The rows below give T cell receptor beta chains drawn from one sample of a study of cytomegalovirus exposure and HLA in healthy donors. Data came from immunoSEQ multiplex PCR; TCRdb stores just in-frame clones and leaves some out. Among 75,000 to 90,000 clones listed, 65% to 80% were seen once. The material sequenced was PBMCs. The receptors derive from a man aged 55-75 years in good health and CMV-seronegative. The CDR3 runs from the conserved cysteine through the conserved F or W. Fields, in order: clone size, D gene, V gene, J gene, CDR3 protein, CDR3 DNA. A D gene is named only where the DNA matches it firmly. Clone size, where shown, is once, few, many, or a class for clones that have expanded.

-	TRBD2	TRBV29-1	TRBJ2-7	CSGGPGEGEQYF	TGCAGCGGGGGTCCGGGGGAGGGCGAGCAGTACTTC
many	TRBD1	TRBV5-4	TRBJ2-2	CASSLLTGGTTGELFF	TGTGCCAGCAGCTTGTTAACAGGGGGTACAACCGGGGAGCTGTTTTTT
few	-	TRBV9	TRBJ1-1	CASSVGTDTEAFF	TGTGCCAGCAGCGTAGGTACAGACACTGAAGCTTTCTTT
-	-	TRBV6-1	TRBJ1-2	CASSEWGDYGYTF	TGTGCCAGCAGTGAATGGGGAGACTATGGCTACACCTTC
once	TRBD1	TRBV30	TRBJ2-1	CAWSPDRDDEQFF	TGTGCCTGGAGTCCGGACAGGGACGATGAGCAGTTCTTC
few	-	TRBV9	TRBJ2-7	CASSVGQKPEQYF	TGTGCCAGCAGCGTAGGACAGAAACCCGAGCAGTACTTC
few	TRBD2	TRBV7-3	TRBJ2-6	CASSLRAGGAGDSGANVLTF	TGTGCCAGCAGCTTAAGGGCGGGGGGGGCGGGAGACTCTGGGGCCAACGTCCTGACTTTC
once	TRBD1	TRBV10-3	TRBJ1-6	CATRFHNSQGEGSPLHF	TGTGCCACCAGATTTCACAACTCCCAGGGGGAAGGATCACCCCTCCACTTT
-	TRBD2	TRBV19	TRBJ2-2	CASSLRTSGATGELFF	TGTGCCAGTAGTCTGAGGACTAGCGGGGCTACCGGGGAGCTGTTTTTT
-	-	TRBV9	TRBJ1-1	CASSLPDSINAEAFF	TGTGCCAGCAGCCTCCCGGACTCCATTAACGCTGAAGCTTTCTTT
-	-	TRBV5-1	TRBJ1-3	CASSEEGPGNTIYF	TGCGCCAGCAGCGAAGAGGGCCCTGGAAACACCATATATTTT
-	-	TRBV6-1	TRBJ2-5	CASSEVGQQETQYF	TGTGCCAGCAGTGAAGTTGGACAGCAAGAGACCCAGTACTTC
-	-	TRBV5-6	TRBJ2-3	CASSLKGGSTDTQYF	TGTGCCAGCAGCTTGAAAGGGGGTAGTACAGATACGCAGTATTTT
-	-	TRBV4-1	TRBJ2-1	CASSQAPELRLRGEQFF	TGCGCCAGCAGCCAAGCCCCGGAGTTACGCCTGAGAGGTGAGCAGTTCTTC
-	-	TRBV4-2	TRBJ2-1	CASSHRGAGDSEQFF	TGTGCCAGCAGCCATCGGGGGGCCGGCGATAGTGAGCAGTTCTTC
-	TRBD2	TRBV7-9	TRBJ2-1	CASSALAGGPREQFF	TGTGCCAGCAGCGCCCTAGCGGGGGGACCCCGGGAGCAGTTCTTC
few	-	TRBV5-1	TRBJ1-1	CASSVDTRGTEAFF	TGCGCCAGCAGCGTAGACACTAGAGGCACTGAAGCTTTCTTT
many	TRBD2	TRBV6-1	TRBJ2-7	CASSEALAGGVYEQYF	TGTGCCAGCAGTGAAGCCTTAGCGGGGGGTGTGTACGAGCAGTACTTC
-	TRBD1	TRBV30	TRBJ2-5	CAWSVGRTGQETQYF	TGTGCCTGGAGTGTGGGACGGACAGGACAAGAGACCCAGTACTTC
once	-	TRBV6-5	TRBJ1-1	CASSYSQGSNTEAFF	TGTGCCAGCAGTTACTCTCAGGGCTCGAACACTGAAGCTTTCTTT
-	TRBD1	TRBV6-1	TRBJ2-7	CASRLGQGAAYEQYF	TGTGCCAGCAGGTTGGGACAGGGAGCGGCCTACGAGCAGTACTTC
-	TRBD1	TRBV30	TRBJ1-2	CAWIPGGYYGYTF	TGTGCCTGGATCCCAGGGGGGTACTATGGCTACACCTTC
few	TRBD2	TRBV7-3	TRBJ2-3	CASSPLSGGTQYF	TGTGCCAGCAGCCCCCTTAGCGGGGGTACGCAGTATTTT
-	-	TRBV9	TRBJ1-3	CASSVEQGNSGNTIYF	TGTGCCAGCAGCGTAGAACAGGGTAACTCTGGAAACACCATATATTTT
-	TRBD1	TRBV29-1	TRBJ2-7	CSVEVGQPYEQYF	TGCAGCGTTGAAGTGGGACAGCCCTACGAGCAGTACTTC
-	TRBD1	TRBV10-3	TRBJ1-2	CAIRGRDRGSGYTF	TGTGCCATCCGAGGCCGGGACAGGGGCAGTGGCTACACCTTC
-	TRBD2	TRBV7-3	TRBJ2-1	CASSLGTSGGSGLGEQFF	TGTGCCAGCAGCTTAGGGACTAGCGGGGGGTCTGGCCTCGGGGAGCAGTTCTTC
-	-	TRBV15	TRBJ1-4	CATSRGQNNEKLFF	TGTGCCACCAGCAGAGGGCAGAATAATGAAAAACTGTTTTTT
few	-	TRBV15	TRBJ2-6	CATSRDKSGQFSSGANVLTF	TGTGCCACCAGCAGAGATAAGTCTGGGCAGTTCAGCTCTGGGGCCAACGTCCTGACTTTC
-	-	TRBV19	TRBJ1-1	CASGRQKNTEAFF	TGTGCCAGTGGTAGACAGAAGAACACTGAAGCTTTCTTT
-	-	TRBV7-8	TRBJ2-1	CASSLTARVNEQFF	TGTGCCAGCAGCTTAACCGCCCGGGTCAATGAGCAGTTCTTC
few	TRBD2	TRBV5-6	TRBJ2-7	CASSPLAGDEQYF	TGTGCCAGCAGCCCACTAGCGGGGGACGAGCAGTACTTC
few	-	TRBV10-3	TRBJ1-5	CAIRGGGNQPQHF	TGTGCCATCAGGGGAGGTGGCAATCAGCCCCAGCATTTT
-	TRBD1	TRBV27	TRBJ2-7	CASSFGQGGYEQYF	TGTGCCAGCAGTTTCGGACAGGGGGGCTACGAGCAGTACTTC
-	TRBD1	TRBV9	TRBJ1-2	CASSPDRGRRGYTF	TGTGCCAGCAGCCCTGACAGGGGGCGGCGTGGCTACACCTTC
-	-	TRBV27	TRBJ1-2	CASSPRGSNYGYTF	TGTGCCAGCAGTCCCCGGGGATCTAACTATGGCTACACCTTC
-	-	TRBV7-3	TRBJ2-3	CASSFGTDTQYF	TGTGCCAGCAGCTTCGGGACAGATACGCAGTATTTT
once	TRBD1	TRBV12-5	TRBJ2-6	CASGSPGQDNSGANVLTF	TGTGCTAGTGGTTCCCCCGGACAGGATAACTCTGGGGCCAACGTCCTGACTTTC
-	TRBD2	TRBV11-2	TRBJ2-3	CASSLAETSKDTQYF	TGTGCCAGCAGCTTAGCAGAGACTAGCAAAGATACGCAGTATTTT
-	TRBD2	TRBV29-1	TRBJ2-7	CSVEASTSGGPYEQYF	TGCAGCGTTGAAGCCAGCACTAGCGGGGGGCCCTACGAGCAGTACTTC
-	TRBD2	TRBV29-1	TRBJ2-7	CSVEGLASGGDRSYEQYF	TGCAGCGTTGAAGGCCTTGCTAGCGGGGGTGATCGCTCCTACGAGCAGTACTTC
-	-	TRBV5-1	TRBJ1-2	CASSATRANYGYTF	TGCGCCAGCAGCGCTACTAGGGCTAACTATGGCTACACCTTC
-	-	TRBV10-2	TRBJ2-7	CASRADRPYEQYF	TGCGCCAGCAGGGCGGACAGACCCTACGAGCAGTACTTC
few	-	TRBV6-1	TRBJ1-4	CASSEMGGDEKLFF	TGTGCCAGCAGTGAAATGGGGGGGGACGAAAAACTGTTTTTT
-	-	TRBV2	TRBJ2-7	CASSVWALYEQYF	TGTGCCAGCAGTGTTTGGGCGTTGTACGAGCAGTACTTC
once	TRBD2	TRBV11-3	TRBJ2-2	CASSLLAGGNTGELFF	TGTGCCAGCAGCTTATTAGCGGGGGGGAACACCGGGGAGCTGTTTTTT
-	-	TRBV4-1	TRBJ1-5	CASSQKYEVNYNQPQHF	TGCGCCAGCAGCCAGAAGTATGAGGTTAATTACAATCAGCCCCAGCATTTT